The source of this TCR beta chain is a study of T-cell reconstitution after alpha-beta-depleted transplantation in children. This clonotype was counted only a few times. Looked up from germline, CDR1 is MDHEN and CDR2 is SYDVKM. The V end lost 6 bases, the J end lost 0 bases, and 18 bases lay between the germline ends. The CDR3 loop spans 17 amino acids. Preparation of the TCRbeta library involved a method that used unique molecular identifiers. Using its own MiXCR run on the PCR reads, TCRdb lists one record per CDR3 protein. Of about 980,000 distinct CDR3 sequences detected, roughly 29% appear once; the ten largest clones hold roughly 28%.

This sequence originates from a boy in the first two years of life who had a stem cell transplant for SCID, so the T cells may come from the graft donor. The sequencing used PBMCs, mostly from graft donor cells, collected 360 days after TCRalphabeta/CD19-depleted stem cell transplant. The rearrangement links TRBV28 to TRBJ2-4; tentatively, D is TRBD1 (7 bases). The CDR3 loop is CASRTAGQILAKNIQYF. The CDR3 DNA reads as TGTGCCAGCAGGACCGCGGGACAGATACTAGCCAAAAACATTCAGTACTTC.